The text below deals with one TCR beta chain. The sample is drawn from a study of cytomegalovirus exposure and HLA in healthy donors. Study-wide context: Across a few hundred genotyped donors, 81% landed in the Caucasian-associated ancestry cluster.

PCR was performed using 60 Vbeta and 13 Jbeta primers. Clones were sequenced by immunoSEQ multiplex PCR, and TCRdb holds only the in-frame ones, with some missing. The repertoire holds around 150,000 clones, with over 80% as singletons. Sequences were obtained from PBMCs. The sequence was obtained from a man aged 40-49 years in good health and CMV-seronegative.

The CDR3, as DNA: TGTGCCAGCAGCCCCGGGACAGCGGGAGAGACCCAGTACTTC. As protein: CASSPGTAGETQYF. The chain combines TRBV5-4 with TRBJ2-5, with D possibly TRBD1 on 7 matching bases. Between the trimmed V and J ends, which lost 4 bases and 4 bases, there was a span of 14 bases. Germline V gene data show CDR1 as SGHNT and CDR2 as YYREEE (reference sequence). The CDR3 extends over 14 amino acids.